This TCR beta chain was observed in a study of T cell changes during pregnancy in multiple sclerosis. The sample holds a few counts of this clone. The CDR3 contains 13 residues. V lost 3 bases, J lost 0 bases, and 5 bases lay in between. Germline CDR1 SGHNT, CDR2 YENEEA. Profiling relied on immunoSEQ multiplex PCR, and the TCRdb table lists in-frame clones only, not all of them. The profile shows approximately 100,000 clones, almost 95% of them singletons. The specimen was peripheral blood, collected before pregnancy. V usage is TRBV11-3 and J usage is TRBJ2-5; no clear D. The clonotype comes from a female donor with multiple sclerosis, enrolled in a pregnancy study. CDR3 amino acids: CASSLTYQETQYF. The CDR3 DNA reads as TGTGCCAGCAGCTTGACATACCAAGAGACCCAGTACTTC.